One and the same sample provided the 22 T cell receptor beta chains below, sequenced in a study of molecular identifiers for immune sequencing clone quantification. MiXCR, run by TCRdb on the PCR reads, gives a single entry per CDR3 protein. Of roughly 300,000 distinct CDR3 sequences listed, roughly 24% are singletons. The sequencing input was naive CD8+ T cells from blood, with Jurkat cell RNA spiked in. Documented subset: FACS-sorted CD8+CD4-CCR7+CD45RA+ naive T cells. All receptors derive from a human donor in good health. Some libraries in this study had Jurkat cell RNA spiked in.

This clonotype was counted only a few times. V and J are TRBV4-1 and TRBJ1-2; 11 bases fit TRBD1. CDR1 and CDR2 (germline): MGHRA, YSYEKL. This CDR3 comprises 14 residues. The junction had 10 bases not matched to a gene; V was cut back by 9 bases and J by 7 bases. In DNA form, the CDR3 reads TGCGCCAGTAACCTAGGACAGGGGGCGATTGGCTACACCTTC. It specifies CASNLGQGAIGYTF.

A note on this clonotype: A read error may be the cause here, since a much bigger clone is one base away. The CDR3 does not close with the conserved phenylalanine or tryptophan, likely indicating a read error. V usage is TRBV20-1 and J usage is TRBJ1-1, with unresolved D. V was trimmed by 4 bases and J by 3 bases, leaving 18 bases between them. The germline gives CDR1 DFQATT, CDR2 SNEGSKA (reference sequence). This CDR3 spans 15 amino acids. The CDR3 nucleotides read TGCAGTGCTATCGGGTTGGAAGACTTGGACACTGAAGCTTTCTAT. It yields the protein CSAIGLEDLDTEAFY.

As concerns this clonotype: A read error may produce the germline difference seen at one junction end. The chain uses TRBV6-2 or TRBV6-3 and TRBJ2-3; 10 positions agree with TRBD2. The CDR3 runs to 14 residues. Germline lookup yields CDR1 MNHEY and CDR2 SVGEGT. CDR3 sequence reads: CASSSGLATDMQYF. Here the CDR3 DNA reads TGTGCCAGCAGTTCGGGACTAGCGACAGATATGCAGTATTTT.

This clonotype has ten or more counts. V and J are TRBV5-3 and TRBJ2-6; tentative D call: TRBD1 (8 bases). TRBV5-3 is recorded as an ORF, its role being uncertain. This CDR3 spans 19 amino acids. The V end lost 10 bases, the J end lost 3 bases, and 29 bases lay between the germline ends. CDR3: CAPPHRGGPISVGANVLTF. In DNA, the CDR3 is TGTGCCCCTCCCCACAGGGGGGGCCCCATCTCTGTTGGGGCCAACGTCCTGACTTTC.

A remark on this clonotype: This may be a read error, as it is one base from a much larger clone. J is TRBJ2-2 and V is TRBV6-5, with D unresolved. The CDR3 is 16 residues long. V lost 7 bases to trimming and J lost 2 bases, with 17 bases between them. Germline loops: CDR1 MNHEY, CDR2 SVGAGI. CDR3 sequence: CASTPGGSINTGELFF. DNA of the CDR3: TGTGCCAGCACTCCCGGCGGCAGCATCAACACCGGGGAGCTGTTTTTT.

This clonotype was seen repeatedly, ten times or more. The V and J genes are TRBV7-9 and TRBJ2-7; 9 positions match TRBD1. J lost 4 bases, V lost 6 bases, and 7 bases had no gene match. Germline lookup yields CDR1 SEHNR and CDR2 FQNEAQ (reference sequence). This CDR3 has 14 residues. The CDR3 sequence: CASSPSTGGYEQYF. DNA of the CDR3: TGTGCCAGCAGTCCTTCGACAGGGGGATACGAGCAGTACTTC.

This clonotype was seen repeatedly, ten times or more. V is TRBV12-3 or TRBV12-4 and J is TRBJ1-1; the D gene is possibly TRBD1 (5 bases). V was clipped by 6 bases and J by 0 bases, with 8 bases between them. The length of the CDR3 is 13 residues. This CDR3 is CASSDSMNTEAFF. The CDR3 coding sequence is TGTGCCAGCAGCGACAGTATGAACACTGAAGCTTTCTTT.

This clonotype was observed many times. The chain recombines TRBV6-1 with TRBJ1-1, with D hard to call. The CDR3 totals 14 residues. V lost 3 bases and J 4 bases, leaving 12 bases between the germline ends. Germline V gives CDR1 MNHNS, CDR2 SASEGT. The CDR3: CASSDTPAVTEAFF. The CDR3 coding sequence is TGTGCCAGCAGTGACACCCCAGCGGTCACTGAAGCTTTCTTT.

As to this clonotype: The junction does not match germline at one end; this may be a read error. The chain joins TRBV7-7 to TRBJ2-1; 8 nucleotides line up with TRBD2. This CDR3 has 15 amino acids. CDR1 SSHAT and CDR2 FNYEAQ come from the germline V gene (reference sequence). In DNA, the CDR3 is TGTGCTAGCAGCCTGTATAGCGGGACCTACAATGAGCAGTTCTTC. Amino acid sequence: CASSLYSGTYNEQFF. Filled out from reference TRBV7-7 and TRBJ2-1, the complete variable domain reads GAGVSQSPRYKVTKRGQDVTLRCDPISSHATLYWYQQALGQGPEFLTYFNYEAQPDKSGLPSDRFSAERPEGSISTLTIQRTEQRDSAMYRCASSLYSGTYNEQFFGPGTRLTVL.

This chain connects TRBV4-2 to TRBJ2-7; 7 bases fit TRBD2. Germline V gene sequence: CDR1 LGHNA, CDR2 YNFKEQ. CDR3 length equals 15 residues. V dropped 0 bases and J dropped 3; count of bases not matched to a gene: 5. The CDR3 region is CASSQDPAGSYEQYF. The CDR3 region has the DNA TGTGCCAGCAGCCAAGATCCAGCGGGGAGCTACGAGCAGTACTTC.

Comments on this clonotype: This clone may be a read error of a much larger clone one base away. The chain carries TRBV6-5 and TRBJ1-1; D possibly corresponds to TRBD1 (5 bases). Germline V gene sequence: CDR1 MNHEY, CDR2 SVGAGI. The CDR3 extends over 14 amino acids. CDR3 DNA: TGTGCCAGCAGTTACCGGGCGCTGGGGACTGAAGCTTCCTTT. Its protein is CASSYRALGTEASF.

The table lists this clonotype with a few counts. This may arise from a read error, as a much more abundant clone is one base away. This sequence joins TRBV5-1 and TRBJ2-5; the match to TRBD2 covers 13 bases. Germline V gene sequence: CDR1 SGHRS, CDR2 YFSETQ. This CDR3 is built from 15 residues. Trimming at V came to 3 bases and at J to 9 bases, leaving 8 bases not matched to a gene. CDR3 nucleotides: TGCGCCAGCAGCTGGGGACTAGCGGGGATGGAGCCCCAGTACTTC. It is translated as CASSWGLAGMEPQYF.

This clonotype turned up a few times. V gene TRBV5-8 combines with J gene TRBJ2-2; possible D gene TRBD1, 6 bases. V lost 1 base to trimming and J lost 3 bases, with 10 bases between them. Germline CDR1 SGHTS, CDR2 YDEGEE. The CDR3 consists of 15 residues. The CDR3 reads CASSLLAGDTGELFF. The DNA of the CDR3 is TGTGCCAGCAGCTTGCTGGCAGGGGACACCGGGGAGCTGTTTTTT.

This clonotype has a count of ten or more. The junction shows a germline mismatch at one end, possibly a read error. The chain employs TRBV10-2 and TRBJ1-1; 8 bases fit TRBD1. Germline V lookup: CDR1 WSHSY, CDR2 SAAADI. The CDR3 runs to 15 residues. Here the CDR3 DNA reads TGTGCCAGCAGTTACGGGACAGGATTGAACACTGAAGCTTTCTTT. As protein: CASSYGTGLNTEAFF.

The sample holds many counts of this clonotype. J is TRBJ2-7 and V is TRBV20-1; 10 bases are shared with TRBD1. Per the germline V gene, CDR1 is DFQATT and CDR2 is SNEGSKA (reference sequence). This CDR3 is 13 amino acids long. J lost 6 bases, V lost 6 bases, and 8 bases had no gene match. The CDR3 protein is CSAEGQGLPEQYF. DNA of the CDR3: TGCAGTGCCGAGGGACAGGGGCTCCCCGAGCAGTACTTC.

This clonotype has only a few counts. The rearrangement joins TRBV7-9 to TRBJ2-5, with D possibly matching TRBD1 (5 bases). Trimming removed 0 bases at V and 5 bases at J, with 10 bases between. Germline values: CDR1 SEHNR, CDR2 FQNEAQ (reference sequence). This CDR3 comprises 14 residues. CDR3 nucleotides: TGTGCCAGCAGCTTAGCGGGGCTAATCGAGACCCAGTACTTC. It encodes CASSLAGLIETQYF.

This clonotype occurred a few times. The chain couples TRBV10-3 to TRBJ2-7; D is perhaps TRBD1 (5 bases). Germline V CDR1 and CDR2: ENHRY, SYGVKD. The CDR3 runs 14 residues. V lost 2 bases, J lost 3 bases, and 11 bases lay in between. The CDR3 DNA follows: TGTGCCATCAGTGAGGTCGACAGATTCTACGAGCAGTACTTC. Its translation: CAISEVDRFYEQYF.

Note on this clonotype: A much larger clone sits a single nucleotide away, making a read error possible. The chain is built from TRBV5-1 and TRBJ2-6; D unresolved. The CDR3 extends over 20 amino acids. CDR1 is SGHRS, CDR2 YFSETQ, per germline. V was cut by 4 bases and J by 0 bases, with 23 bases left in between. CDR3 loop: CASSPLLLTGPSSGANVLTF. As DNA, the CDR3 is TGCGCCAGCAGCCCGCTACTTCTTACCGGACCGAGCTCTGGGGCCAACGTCCTGACTTTC.

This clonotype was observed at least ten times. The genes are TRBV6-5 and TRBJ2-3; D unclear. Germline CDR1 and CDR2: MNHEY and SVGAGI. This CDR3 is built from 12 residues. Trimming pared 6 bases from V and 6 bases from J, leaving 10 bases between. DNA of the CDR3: TGTGCCAGCAGCCACTTCAGCGATACGCAGTATTTT. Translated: CASSHFSDTQYF.

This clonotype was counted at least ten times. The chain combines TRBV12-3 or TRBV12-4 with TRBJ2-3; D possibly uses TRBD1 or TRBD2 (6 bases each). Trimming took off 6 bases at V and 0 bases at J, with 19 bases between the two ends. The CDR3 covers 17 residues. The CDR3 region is CASSSPPGAASTDTQYF. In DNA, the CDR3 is TGTGCCAGCAGCTCGCCCCCGGGGGCTGCTAGCACAGATACGCAGTATTTT.

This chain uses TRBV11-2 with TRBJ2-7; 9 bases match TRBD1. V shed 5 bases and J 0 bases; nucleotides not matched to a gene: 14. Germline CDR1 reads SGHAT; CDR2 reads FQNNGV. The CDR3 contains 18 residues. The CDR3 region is CASSPRRTGAIFSYEQYF. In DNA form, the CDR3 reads TGTGCCAGCAGCCCCCGACGGACAGGGGCCATTTTCTCCTACGAGCAGTACTTC.

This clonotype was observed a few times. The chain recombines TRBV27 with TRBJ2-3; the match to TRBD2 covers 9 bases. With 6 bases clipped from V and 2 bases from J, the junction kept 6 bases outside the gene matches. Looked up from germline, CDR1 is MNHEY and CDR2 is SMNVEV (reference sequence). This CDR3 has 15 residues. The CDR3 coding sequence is TGTGCCAGCAGGGCGACTAGCGGATTCACAGATACGCAGTATTTT. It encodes CASRATSGFTDTQYF.